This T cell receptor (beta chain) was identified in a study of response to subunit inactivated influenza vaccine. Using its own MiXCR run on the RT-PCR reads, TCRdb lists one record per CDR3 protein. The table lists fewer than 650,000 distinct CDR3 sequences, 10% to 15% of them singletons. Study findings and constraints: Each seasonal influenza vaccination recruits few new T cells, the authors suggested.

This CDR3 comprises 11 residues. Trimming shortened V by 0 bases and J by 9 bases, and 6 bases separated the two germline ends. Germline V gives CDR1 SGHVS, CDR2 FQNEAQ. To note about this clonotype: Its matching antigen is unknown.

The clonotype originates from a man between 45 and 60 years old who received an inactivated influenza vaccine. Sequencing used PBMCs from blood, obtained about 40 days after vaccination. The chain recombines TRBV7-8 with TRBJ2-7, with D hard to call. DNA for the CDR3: TGTGCCAGCAGCTTAGCAGGGCGGCAGTACTTC. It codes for CASSLAGRQYF.